This T cell receptor (beta chain) is drawn from a study of blood T cell repertoires in COVID-19. The overall study: Spain, Italy and the United States supplied samples that represented acute and convalescent COVID-19.

V was pared by 0 bases and J by 6 bases, with 0 bases of the junction left unmatched. Germline V lookup: CDR1 SGHTA, CDR2 FQGTGA. This CDR3 is built from 14 residues. In the source study's methods: Using reference gene primer amplification, nucleated cell counts were estimated. Using immunoSEQ multiplex PCR, the repertoire was profiled, and TCRdb retains in-frame clones only, with some absent. V and J calls and clone size are those listed in that table; D and trimming were worked out from the DNA. This table has 140,000 to 150,000 clones, roughly 90% appearing once. The chain couples TRBV7-3 to TRBJ2-3; 10 nucleotides line up with TRBD1. Sequencing was done on a sample of peripheral blood. The sequence derives from a human donor in a cohort sampled during active COVID-19. Here the CDR3 reads CASSLTGQGDTQYF. CDR3 DNA: TGTGCCAGCAGCTTAACGGGACAGGGGGATACGCAGTATTTT.